The source of this T cell receptor (beta chain) is a study of blood T cell repertoires in COVID-19. Libraries were prepared by immunoSEQ multiplex PCR; TCRdb keeps only in-frame clonotypes and omits some of them. The table shows some 14,000 clones, with about 79% occurring only once. The length of the CDR3 is 17 residues. V trimming: 5 bases; J trimming: 0 bases; junction bases outside the gene matches: 9. Germline V lookup: CDR1 SEHNR, CDR2 FQNEAQ (reference sequence). The V call is TRBV7-9, the J call TRBJ2-1; 8 positions match TRBD2. This receptor was taken from a woman aged 50 to 60 with active or convalescent COVID-19. The sample comprised peripheral blood. The CDR3 DNA is TGTGCCAGCAGCCCCAAACTCAGCGGGAGCTCCTACAATGAGCAGTTCTTC. As protein: CASSPKLSGSSYNEQFF.